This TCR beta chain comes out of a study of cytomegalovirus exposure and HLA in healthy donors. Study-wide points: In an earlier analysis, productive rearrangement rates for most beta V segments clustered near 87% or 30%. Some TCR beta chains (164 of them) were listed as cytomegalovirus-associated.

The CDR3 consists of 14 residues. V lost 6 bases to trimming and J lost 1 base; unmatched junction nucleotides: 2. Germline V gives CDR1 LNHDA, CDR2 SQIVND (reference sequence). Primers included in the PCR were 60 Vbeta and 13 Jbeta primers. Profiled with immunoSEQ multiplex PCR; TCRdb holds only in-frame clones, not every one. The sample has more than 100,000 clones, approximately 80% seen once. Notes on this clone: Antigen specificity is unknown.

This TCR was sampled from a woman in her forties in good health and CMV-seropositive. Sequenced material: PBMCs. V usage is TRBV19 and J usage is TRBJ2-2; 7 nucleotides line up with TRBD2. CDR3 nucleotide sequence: TGTGCCAGTAGATGGGAGGGGAACACCGGGGAGCTGTTTTTT. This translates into CASRWEGNTGELFF.